This T cell receptor (beta chain) was recorded in a study of CD8 T cells in ankylosing spondylitis. Germline assignment: CDR1 SGHRS and CDR2 YFSETQ. V lost 7 bases and J 4 bases, leaving 14 bases between the germline ends. The CDR3 extends over 13 amino acids. Using its own MiXCR run on the 5' RACE reads, TCRdb lists one record per CDR3 protein. The table includes about 190,000 distinct CDR3 sequences, approximately 12% detected once. Notes on this clonotype: Its antigen is undetermined.

Overall study findings and caveats: Ankylosing spondylitis blood appeared to be characterized by a TCR beta motif of several highly homologous variants. Prior work had noted some motif variants in reactive arthritis blood and synovial fluid. The authors reported significant enrichment of disease-linked clones in matched ankylosing spondylitis synovial fluid.

This receptor was obtained from a female donor with ankylosing spondylitis or in good health (not recorded which). The chain couples TRBV5-1 to TRBJ2-5; D remains ambiguous. The sequenced sample consisted of blood, either unsorted or a sorted T cell fraction (not recorded which). The CDR3 loop is CASLYLPGETQYF. As DNA, the CDR3 is TGCGCCAGCCTATATCTACCAGGAGAGACCCAGTACTTC.